This TCR beta chain was sequenced during a study of blood T cells in healthy people across ages (dated by TCRdb to 2015 to 2017). For the wider study: Template switching captured roughly one uniquely barcoded TCR beta cDNA molecule per two T cells in model experiments. To track age-related changes in TCR beta repertoire diversity, the study relied on deep sequencing normalized with unique cDNA molecular identifiers. Donors were grouped into four age groups: young (average approximately 16 years), middle-aged (around 39), aged (roughly 62) and long-lived (just over 80). To avoid experimental bias, donors of different ages were randomly spread across the sequencing lanes. The study analyzed two additional independent replicas of 1 million unique cDNA reads from the same blood draw for two donors, one aged 18 to 30 and one aged 80 or older. Overall study results and their limits: The long-lived group showed more naive CD4+ T cells, fewer expanded clones and increased TCR diversity than the aged group, suggesting age selection. Because the CMV infection status of the donors was unknown, age-related changes in expanded clonotypes may potentially have been confounded. Estimates of total diversity based on one million sequenced T cells were regarded as lower bounds and as underestimates. Observed TCR beta diversity per million T cells fell roughly linearly with age, and a significant reduction was already apparent by age roughly 40. Because profiling used bulk unsorted PBMCs, naive and antigen-experienced compartments could not be compared conclusively. A strong correlation was found between observed TCR beta diversity and the percentage of naive T cells measured by flow cytometry.

Spanning cysteine to phenylalanine, the CDR3 consists of 16 amino acids. Just CDR3 DNA is preserved here, 48 bases in frame from base 1. After removal of 0 bases from V and 2 bases from J, the junction retains 7 bases not matched to a gene. CDR1 SGDLS and CDR2 YYNGEE were looked up in the germline V gene. The receptor library was made with 5' RACE. TCRdb names Illumina HiSeq 2500 as the instrument used. The second PCR ran for roughly 7 to 12 cycles and used a J-beta primer mix along with a sample-barcoded 5' primer. Each TCR beta cDNA molecule received a unique molecular identifier from a template-switch 5' adaptor carrying 12 random nucleotides. At least 2.5 million CDR3-containing paired-end reads were obtained from each sample. First-strand cDNA was synthesized from all RNA with the Mint cDNA synthesis kit, primed by a TRBC-specific oligonucleotide. All cDNA was treated with uracil-DNA glycosylase and then went through a first 18-cycle PCR with the universal primers M1SS and BC2_uni_R. In the authors' own workflow: Each sample was normalized by randomly selecting 1 million high-quality reads, each carrying a distinct molecular identifier. Reads with shared molecular identifiers were discarded instead of being binned into consensus sequences. MiTCR, with a Q25 quality threshold and the strictest error-elimination algorithm, was used for CDR3 identification, clonotype clustering and error correction. A nonparametric unseen species model with Euler transformation was used to estimate lower-bound total TCR beta diversity. Through fastp at Q25 and MiXCR, TCRdb rebuilt clones from the public reads, retaining in-frame beta chains. Identical CDR3 proteins give one entry, which carries the most common genes and DNA. In this record, the V and J calls reflect TCRdb's handling and not the investigators' own analysis. Within this sample are 780,000 or so distinct CDR3 sequences, with 40% to 65% of them counted one time only. The ten top clones hold roughly 40% of the sample.

The approximately 39 donors, aged about 6 to 100 years, were systemically healthy Caucasian individuals from Russia. Each donor gave 9.5 to 10 milliliters of peripheral blood, drawn into EDTA-treated Vacutainer tubes. PBMCs were isolated by Ficoll-Paque density-gradient centrifugation, with at least 6 million obtained per sample. Total RNA, at least 6 micrograms per sample, was extracted from PBMCs with Trizol reagent. Naive CD45RAhigh/CD27high T cell percentages were measured by flow cytometry on a PBMC aliquot from every donor. The sample holds a few counts of this clonotype. Its antigen has not been determined. No much larger clone is present one base from it, and per-base qualities are unavailable.

The chain couples TRBV9 to TRBJ2-7; TRBD2 agrees with 8 junctional bases. Material for sequencing was blood. The sequence was obtained from a man older than 75 in good health. CDR3 protein: CASSVGTSGGPYEQYF. The sequenced DNA: TGTGCCAGCAGCGTAGGGACGAGCGGGGGTCCCTACGAGCAGTACTTC.